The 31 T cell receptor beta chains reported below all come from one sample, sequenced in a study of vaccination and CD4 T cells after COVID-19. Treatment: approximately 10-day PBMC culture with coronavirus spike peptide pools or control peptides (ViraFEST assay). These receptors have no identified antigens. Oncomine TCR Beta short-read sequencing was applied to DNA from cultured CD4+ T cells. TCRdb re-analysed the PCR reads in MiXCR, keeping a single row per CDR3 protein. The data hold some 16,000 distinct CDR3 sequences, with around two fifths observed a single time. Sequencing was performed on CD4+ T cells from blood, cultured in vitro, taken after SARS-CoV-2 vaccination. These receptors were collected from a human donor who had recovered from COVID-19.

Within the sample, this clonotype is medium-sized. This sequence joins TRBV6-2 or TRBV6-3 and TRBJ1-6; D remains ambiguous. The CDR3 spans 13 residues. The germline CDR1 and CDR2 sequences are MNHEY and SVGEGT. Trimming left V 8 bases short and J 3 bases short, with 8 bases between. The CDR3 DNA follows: TGTGCCAGCGAGGGCAGCTATAATTCACCCCTCCACTTT. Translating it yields CASEGSYNSPLHF.

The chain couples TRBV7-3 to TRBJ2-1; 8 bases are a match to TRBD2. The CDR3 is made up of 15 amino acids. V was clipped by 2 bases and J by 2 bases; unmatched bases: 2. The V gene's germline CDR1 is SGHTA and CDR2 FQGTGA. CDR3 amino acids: CASSLLAGAYNEQFF. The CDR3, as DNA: TGTGCCAGCAGCTTACTAGCGGGTGCCTACAATGAGCAGTTCTTC.

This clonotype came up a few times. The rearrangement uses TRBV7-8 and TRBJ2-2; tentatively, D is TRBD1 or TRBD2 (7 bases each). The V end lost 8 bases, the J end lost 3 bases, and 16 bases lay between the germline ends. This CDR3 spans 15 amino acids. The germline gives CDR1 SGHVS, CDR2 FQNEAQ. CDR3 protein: CASFRGGVHTGELFF. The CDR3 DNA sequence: TGTGCCAGCTTCAGGGGGGGGGTCCACACCGGGGAGCTGTTTTTT.

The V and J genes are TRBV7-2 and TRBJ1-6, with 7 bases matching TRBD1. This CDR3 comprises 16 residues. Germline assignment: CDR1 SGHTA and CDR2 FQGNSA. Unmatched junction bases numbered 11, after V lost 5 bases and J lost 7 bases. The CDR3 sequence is CASSLGGQISNSPLHF. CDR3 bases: TGTGCCAGCAGCCTCGGGGGACAGATTAGCAATTCACCCCTCCACTTT.

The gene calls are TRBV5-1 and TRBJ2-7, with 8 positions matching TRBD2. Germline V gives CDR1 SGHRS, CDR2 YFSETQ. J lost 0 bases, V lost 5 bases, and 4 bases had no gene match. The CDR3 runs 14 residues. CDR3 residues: CASSRGGSSYEQYF. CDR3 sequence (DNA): TGCGCCAGCAGTCGGGGGGGGTCCTCCTACGAGCAGTACTTC.

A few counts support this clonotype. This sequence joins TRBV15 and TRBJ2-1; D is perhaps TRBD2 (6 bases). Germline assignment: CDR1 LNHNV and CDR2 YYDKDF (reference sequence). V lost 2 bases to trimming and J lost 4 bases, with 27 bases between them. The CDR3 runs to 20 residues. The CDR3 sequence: CATSRLPGTWREDHYNEQFF. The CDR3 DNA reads TGTGCCACCAGCAGACTACCGGGAACCTGGAGGGAGGACCATTACAATGAGCAGTTCTTC. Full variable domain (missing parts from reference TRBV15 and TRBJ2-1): DAMVIQNPRYQVTQFGKPVTLSCSQTLNHNVMYWYQQKSSQAPKLLFHYYDKDFNNEADTPDNFQSRRPNTSFCFLDIRSPGLGDTAMYLCATSRLPGTWREDHYNEQFFGPGTRLTVL.

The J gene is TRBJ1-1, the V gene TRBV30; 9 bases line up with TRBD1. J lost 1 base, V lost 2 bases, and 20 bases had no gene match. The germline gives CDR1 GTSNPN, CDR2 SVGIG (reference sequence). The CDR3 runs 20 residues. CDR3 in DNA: TGTGCCTGGAGTAGGCCCCTCGGACTCGGGGGGACAGGGTGGAACACTGAAGCTTTCTTT. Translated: CAWSRPLGLGGTGWNTEAFF.

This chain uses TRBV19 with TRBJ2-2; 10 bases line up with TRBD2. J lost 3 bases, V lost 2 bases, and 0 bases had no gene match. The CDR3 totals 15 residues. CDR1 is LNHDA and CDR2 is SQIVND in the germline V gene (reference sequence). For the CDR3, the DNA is TGTGCCAGTAGTATACTAGCGGGAGACACCGGGGAGCTGTTTTTT. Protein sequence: CASSILAGDTGELFF.

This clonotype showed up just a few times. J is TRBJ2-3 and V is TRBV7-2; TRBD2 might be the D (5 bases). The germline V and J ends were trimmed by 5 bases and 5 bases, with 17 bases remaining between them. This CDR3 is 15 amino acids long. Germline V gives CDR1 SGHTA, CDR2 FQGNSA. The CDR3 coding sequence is TGTGCCAGCAGCCCCGCCTCGGGATTGGTAGATACGCAGTATTTT. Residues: CASSPASGLVDTQYF.

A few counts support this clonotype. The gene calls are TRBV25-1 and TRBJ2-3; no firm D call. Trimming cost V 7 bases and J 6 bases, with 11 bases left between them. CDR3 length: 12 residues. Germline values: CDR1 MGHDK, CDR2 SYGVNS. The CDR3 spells CASTPAGDTQYF. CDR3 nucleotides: TGTGCCAGCACCCCGGCCGGGGATACGCAGTATTTT.

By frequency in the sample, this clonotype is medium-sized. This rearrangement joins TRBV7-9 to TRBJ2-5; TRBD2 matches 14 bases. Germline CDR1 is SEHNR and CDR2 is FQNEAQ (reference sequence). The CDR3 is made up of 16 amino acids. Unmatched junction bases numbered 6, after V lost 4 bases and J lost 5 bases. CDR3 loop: CASSSGLAGGSETQYF. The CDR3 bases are TGTGCCAGCAGCTCAGGACTAGCGGGAGGTTCTGAGACCCAGTACTTC.

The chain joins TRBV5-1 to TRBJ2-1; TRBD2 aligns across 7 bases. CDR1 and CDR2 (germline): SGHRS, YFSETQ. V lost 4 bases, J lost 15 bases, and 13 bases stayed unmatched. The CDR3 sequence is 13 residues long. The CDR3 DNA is TGCGCCAGCAGCGAAGCGGGGAGGGAGAGCGGGTTCTTC. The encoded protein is CASSEAGRESGFF.

The CDR3 DNA sequence: TGTGCCAGCAGCCAGTACAGGGACGGATCCAATGAGCAGTTCTTC. Translation: CASSQYRDGSNEQFF. This chain uses TRBV7-6 with TRBJ2-1; TRBD1 is a possible D gene (6 bases). Trimming removed 5 bases at V and 6 bases at J, with 17 bases between. The V gene's germline CDR1 is SGHVS and CDR2 FNYEAQ. The CDR3 sequence is 15 residues long.

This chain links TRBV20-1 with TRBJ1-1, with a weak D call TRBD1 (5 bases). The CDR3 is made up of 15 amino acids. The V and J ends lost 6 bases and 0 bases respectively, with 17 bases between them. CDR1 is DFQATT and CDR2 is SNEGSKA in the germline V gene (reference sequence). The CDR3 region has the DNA TGCAGTGCCCACACTCGCGCAGGGATGAACACTGAAGCTTTCTTT. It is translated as CSAHTRAGMNTEAFF.

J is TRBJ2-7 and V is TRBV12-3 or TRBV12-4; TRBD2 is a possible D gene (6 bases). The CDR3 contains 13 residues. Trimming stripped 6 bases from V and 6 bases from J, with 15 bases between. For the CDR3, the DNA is TGTGCCAGCAGCGGGCGGACTACCATCGAGCAGTACTTC. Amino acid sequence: CASSGRTTIEQYF.

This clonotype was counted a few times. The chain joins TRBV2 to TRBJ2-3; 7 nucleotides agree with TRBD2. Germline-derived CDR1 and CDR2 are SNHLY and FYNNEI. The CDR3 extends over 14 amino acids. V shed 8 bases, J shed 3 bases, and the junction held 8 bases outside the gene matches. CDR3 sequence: CASARAGVTDTQYF. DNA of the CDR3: TGTGCCAGCGCGAGGGCGGGAGTAACAGATACGCAGTATTTT.

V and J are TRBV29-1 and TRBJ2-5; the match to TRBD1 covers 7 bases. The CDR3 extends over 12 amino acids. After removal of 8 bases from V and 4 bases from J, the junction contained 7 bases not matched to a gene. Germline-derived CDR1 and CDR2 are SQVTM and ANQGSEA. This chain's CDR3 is CSTRQGAETQYF. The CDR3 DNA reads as TGCAGCACTAGACAGGGAGCAGAGACCCAGTACTTC.

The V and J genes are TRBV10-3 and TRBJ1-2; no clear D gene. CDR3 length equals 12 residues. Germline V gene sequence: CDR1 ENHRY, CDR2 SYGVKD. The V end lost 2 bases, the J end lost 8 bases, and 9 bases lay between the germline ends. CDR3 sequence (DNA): TGTGCCATCAGTGAGCGACACGGCGGCTACACCTTC. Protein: CAISERHGGYTF.

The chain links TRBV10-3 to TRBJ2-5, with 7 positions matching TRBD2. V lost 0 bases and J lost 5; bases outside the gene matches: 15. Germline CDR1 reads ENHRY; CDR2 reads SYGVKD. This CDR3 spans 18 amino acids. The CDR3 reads CAISESPTTVGGGETQYF. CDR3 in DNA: TGTGCCATCAGTGAGTCTCCCACTACGGTTGGGGGAGGGGAGACCCAGTACTTC.

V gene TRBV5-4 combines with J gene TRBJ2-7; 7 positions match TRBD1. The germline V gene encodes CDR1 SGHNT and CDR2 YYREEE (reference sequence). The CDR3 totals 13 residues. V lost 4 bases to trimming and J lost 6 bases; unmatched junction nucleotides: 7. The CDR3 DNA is TGTGCCAGCAGCGGGACAGCCCCTCGCGAGCAGTACTTC. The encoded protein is CASSGTAPREQYF.

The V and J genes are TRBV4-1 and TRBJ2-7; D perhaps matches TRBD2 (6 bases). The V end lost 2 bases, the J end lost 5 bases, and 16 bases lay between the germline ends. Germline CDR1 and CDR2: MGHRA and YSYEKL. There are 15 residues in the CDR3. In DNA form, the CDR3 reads TGCGCCAGCAGCCAACTCCTCGGGAGCATTAACGAGCAGTACTTC. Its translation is CASSQLLGSINEQYF.

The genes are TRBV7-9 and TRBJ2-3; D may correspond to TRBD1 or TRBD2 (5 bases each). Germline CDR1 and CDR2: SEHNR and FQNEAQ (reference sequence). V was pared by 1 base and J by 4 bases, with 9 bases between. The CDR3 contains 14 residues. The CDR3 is CASSLVPGPDTQYF. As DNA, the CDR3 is TGTGCCAGCAGCTTAGTCCCGGGGCCAGATACGCAGTATTTT.

The CDR3 loop is CASGQGGRGEKLFF. CDR3 DNA: TGTGCCAGCGGACAGGGGGGTAGGGGAGAAAAACTGTTTTTT. This chain connects TRBV7-2 to TRBJ1-4; TRBD1 matches 10 bases. This CDR3 contains 14 residues. V dropped 8 bases and J dropped 8; count of bases not matched to a gene: 8. Looked up from germline, CDR1 is SGHTA and CDR2 is FQGNSA. Combining the CDR3 with reference TRBV7-2 and TRBJ1-4 gives the whole variable domain GAGVSQSPSNKVTEKGKDVELRCDPISGHTALYWYRQSLGQGLEFLIYFQGNSAPDKSGLPSDRFSAERTGGSVSTLTIQRTQQEDSAVYLCASGQGGRGEKLFFGSGTQLSVL.

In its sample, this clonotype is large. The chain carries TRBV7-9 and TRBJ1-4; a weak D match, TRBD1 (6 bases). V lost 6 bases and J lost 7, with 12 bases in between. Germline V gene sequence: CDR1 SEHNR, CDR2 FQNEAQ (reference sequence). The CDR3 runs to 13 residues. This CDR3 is CASRRTVGEKLFF. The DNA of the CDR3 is TGTGCCAGCAGAAGGACAGTGGGTGAAAAACTGTTTTTT.

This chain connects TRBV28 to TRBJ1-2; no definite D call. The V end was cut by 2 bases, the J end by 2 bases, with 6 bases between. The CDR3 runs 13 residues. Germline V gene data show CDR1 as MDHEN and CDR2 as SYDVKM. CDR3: CASSLGVNYGYTF. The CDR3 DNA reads TGTGCCAGCAGTTTAGGGGTAAACTATGGCTACACCTTC.

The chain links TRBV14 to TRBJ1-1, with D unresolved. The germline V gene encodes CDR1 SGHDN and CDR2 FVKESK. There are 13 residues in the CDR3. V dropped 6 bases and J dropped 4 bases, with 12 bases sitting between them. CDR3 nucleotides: TGTGCCAGCAGTTTGGCTCGAGGCACTGAAGCTTTCTTT. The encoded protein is CASSLARGTEAFF.

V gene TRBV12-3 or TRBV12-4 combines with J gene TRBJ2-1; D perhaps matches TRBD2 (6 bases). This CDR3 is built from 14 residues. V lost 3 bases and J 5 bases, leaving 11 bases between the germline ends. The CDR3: CASSFGGIDNEQFF. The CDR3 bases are TGTGCCAGCAGTTTTGGCGGGATAGACAATGAGCAGTTCTTC.

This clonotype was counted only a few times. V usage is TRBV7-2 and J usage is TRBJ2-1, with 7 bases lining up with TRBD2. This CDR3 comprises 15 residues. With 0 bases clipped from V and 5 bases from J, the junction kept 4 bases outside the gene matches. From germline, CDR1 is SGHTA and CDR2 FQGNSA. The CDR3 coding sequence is TGTGCCAGCAGCTTAGCGAGCGGGAACAACAATGAGCAGTTCTTC. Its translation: CASSLASGNNNEQFF.

The CDR3 DNA is TGTGCCATCAGATTGGACAGGGTAAGTGAAGCTTTCTTT. Translation gives CAIRLDRVSEAFF. The V gene is TRBV10-3, the J gene TRBJ1-1; 8 bases match TRBD1. The V gene end was trimmed by 6 bases and the J gene end by 7 bases; junction bases not matched to a gene: 7. Germline CDR1 reads ENHRY; CDR2 reads SYGVKD. The CDR3 is 13 residues long.

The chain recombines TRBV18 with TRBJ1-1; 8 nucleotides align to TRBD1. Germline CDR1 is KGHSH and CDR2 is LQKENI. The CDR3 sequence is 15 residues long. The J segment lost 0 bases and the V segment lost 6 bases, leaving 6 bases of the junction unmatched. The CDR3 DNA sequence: TGTGCCAGCTCCCCTAAGACAGGGGTGAACACTGAAGCTTTCTTT. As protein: CASSPKTGVNTEAFF.

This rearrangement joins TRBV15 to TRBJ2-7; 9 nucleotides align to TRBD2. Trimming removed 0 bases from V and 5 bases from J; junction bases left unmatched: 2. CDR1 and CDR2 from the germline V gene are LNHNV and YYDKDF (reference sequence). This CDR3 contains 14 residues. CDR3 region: CATSRDLAGNEQYF. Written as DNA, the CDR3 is TGTGCCACCAGCAGAGATCTAGCGGGGAACGAGCAGTACTTC.